The count of the clone carrying this T cell receptor beta chain is one. The antigen is undetermined. Researchers made TCR beta libraries by using iRepertoire HTBI primers and running Arm-PCR on CDR3 regions. In the study's own analysis: Identified segments across samples numbered about 64 TRBV and 14 to 15 TRBJ. TCRdb re-derived calls from the multiplex PCR reads in MiXCR, one entry per CDR3 protein. TCRdb's processing, not the study's, gives the V and J calls here. Altogether 600,000 to 850,000 distinct CDR3 sequences are present, around 30% being singletons, with the ten largest covering roughly 41%. The data derive from a study of regulatory T cells in long-lasting Graves disease. About the research overall: Persistent cases took antithyroid drugs over 5 years and stayed TSH receptor antibody positive. General study findings and limits: Newly diagnosed disease favored TRBV20-1 and TRBJ2-1 over persistent disease.

As to time point: persistent/refractory GD, antithyroid drugs over 5 years with positive TRAb. Isolated PBMC RNA provided the starting material for the TCR library. EDTA tubes collected nine milliliters of peripheral blood. The CDR3 consists of 16 residues. CDR1 is SNHLY, CDR2 FYNNEI, per germline. This chain links TRBV2 with TRBJ2-5, with 11 positions matching TRBD2. The J call may be in error: the DNA end matches TRBJ2-1 better. The clonotype comes from a female donor with Graves disease. The sample in question was peripheral blood mononuclear cells (PBMCs), obtained when the disease was refractory, from a patient treated with antithyroid drugs. This CDR3 is CASRSRTSGFYNEQFF. In DNA, the CDR3 is TGTGCCAGCAGATCCAGGACTAGCGGGTTTTACAATGAGCAGTTCTTC.